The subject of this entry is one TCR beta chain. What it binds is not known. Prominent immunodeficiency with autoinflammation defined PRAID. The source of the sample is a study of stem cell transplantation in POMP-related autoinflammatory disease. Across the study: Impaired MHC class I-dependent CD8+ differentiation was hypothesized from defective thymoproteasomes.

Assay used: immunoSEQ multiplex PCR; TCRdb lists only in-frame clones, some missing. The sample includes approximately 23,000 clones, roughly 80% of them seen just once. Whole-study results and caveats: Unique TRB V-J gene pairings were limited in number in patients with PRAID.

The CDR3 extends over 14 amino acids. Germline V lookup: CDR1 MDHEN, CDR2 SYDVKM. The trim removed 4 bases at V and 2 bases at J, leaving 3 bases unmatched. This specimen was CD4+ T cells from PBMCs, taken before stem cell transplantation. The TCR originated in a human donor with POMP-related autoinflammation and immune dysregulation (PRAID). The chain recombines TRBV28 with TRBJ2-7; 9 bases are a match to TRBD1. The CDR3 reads CASSSGQGTYEQYF. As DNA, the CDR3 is TGTGCCAGCAGTTCCGGACAGGGGACCTACGAGCAGTACTTC.